Below, one T cell receptor beta chain is given with its context. The antigen is unknown. The same CDR3 also results from other DNA sequences found in this sample. The data were obtained in a study of beta chain features in type 1 diabetes. The junction had 2 bases not matched to a gene; V was cut back by 3 bases and J by 6 bases. The CDR3 is 13 residues long. The germline V gene encodes CDR1 SGDLS and CDR2 YYNGEE. The study, taken as a whole, reports: Type 1 diabetes patients had TCRB CDR3s that were shorter (moderately but significantly so) in all four CD4+ subsets. Using cDNA template may skew counts toward highly expressing activated cells.

Reverse transcription of all isolated RNA meant that expressed TCRB transcripts were sequenced. TCRdb keeps only in-frame clones here, not all; method: immunoSEQ multiplex PCR. The sample yields about 260,000 clones, 20% seen once. V is TRBV9 and J is TRBJ1-2; 10 bases agree with TRBD1. Input material: naive CD4+ T cells from blood. The receptor was derived from a woman aged 40 to 50 with type 1 diabetes. CDR3 loop: CASSAGQGDGYTF. The DNA for the CDR3 is TGTGCCAGCAGCGCAGGACAGGGGGATGGCTACACCTTC.